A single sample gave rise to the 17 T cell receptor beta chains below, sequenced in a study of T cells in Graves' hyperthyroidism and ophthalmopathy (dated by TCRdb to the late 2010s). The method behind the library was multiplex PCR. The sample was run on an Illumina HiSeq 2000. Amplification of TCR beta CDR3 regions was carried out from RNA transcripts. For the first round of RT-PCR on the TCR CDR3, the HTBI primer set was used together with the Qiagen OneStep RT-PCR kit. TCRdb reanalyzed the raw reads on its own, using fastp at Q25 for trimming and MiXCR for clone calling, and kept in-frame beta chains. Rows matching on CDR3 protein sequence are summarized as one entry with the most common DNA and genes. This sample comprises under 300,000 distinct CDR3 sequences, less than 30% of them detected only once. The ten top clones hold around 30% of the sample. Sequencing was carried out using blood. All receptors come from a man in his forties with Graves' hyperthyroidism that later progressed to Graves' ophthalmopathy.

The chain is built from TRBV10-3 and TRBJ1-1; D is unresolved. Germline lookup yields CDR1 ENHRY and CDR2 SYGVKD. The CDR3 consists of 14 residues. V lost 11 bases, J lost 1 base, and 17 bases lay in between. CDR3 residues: CAASLSTKNTEAFF. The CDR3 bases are TGTGCCGCTTCCCTGTCGACGAAGAACACTGAAGCTTTCTTT.

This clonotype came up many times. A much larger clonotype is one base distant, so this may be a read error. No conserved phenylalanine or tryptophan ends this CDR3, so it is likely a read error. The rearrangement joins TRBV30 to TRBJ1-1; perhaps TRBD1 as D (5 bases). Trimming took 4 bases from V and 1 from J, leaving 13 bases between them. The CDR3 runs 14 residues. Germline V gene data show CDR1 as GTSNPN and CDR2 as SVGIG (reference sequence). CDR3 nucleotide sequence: TGTGCCTGGAATCCAGGGCTGACGAACACTGAAGCTTTCCTT. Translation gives CAWNPGLTNTEAFL.

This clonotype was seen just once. CDR3: CAIREEAYEQYF. The DNA of the CDR3 is TGTGCCATCAGGGAGGAGGCTTACGAGCAGTACTTC. The V call is TRBV10-3, the J call TRBJ2-7; tentatively, D is TRBD2 (5 bases). Trimming stripped 6 bases from V and 4 bases from J, with 10 bases between. Looked up from germline, CDR1 is ENHRY and CDR2 is SYGVKD. The CDR3 is 12 amino acids.

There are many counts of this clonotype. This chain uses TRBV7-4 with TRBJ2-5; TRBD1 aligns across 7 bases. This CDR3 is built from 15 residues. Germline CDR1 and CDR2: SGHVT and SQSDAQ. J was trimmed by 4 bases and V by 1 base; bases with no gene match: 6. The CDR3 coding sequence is TGTGCCAGCAGCTTAGGCCCGGGACAGAGAGAGACCCAGTACTTC. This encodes CASSLGPGQRETQYF.

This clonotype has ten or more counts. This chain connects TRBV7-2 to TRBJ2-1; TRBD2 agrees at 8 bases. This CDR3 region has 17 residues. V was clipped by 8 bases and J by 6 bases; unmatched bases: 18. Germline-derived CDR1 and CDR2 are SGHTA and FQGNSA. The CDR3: CASGTGTSRFSGNEQFF. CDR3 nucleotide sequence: TGTGCCAGCGGAACCGGGACTAGTCGGTTCTCGGGCAATGAGCAGTTCTTC.

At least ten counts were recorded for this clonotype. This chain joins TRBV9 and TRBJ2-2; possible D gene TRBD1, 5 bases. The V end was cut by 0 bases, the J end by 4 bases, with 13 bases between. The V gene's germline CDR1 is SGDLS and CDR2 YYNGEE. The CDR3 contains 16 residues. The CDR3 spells CASSVVSQGGTGELFF. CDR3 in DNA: TGTGCCAGCAGCGTAGTGTCTCAGGGCGGCACCGGGGAGCTGTTTTTT.

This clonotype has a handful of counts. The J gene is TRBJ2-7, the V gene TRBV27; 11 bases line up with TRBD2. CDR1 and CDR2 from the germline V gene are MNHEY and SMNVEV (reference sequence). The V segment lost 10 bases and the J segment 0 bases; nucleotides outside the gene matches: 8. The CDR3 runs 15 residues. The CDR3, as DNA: TGTGCCACCTCAGTAGCGGGAGGGCCCTCCTACGAGCAGTACTTC. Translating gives CATSVAGGPSYEQYF.

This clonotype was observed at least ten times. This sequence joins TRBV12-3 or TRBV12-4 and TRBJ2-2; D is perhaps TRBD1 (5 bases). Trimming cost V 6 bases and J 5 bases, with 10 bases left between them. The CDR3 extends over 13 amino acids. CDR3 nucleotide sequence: TGTGCCAGCAGCCCGAAGGGGACCGGGGAGCTGTTTTTT. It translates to CASSPKGTGELFF.

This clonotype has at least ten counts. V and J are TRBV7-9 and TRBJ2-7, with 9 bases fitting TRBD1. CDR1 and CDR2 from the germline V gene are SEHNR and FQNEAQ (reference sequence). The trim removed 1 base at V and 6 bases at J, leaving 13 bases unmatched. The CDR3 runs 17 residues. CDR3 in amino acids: CASSLVPPGQGTLEQYF. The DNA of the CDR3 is TGTGCCAGCAGCTTAGTCCCCCCGGGACAGGGTACTCTCGAGCAGTACTTC.

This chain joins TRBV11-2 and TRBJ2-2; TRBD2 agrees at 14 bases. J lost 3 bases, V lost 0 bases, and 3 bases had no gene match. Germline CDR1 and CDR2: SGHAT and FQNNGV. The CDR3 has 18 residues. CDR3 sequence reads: CASSLEGGLAGDTGELFF. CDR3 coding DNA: TGTGCCAGCAGCTTAGAGGGGGGACTAGCGGGAGACACCGGGGAGCTGTTTTTT.

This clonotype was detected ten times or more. The CDR3 DNA reads as TGTGCCACCAGCCGACTAGCGGGATCGAACACCGGGGAGCTGTTTTTT. Residues: CATSRLAGSNTGELFF. The chain is built from TRBV24-1 and TRBJ2-2; 11 bases agree with TRBD2. The CDR3 length is 16 residues. V lost 7 bases, J lost 0 bases, and 3 bases stayed unmatched. Looked up from germline, CDR1 is KGHDR and CDR2 is SFDVKD.

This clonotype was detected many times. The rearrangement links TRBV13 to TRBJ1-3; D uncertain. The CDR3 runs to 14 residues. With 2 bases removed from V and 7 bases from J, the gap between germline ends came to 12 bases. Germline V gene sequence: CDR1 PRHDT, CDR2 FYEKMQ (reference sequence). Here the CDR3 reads CASSLPSRRNTIYF. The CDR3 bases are TGTGCCAGCAGCTTACCCTCTAGGCGGAACACCATATATTTT.

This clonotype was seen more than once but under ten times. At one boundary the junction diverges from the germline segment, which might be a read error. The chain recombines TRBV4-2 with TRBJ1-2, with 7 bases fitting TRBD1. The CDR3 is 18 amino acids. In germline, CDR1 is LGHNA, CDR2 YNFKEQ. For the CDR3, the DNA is TGTGCCAGCACAACCGGGCCAAGACCGGCACAGGGGCAGTATGGCTACGCCTTC. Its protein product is CASTTGPRPAQGQYGYAF.

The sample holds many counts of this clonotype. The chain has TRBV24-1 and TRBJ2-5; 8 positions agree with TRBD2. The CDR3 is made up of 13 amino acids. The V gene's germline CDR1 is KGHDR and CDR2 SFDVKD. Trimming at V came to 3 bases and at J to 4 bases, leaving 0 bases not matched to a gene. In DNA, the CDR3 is TGTGCCACCAGTGATCTAGCGGGAGAGACCCAGTACTTC. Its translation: CATSDLAGETQYF.

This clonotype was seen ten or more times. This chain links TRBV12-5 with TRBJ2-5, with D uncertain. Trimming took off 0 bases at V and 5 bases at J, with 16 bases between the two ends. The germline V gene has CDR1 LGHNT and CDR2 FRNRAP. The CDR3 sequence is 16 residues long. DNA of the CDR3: TGTGCTAGTGGTTTGGTAGAGGTTGGGATAATGGAGACCCAGTACTTC. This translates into CASGLVEVGIMETQYF.

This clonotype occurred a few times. The CDR3 sequence is CASSPVLPLWGGGYTF. CDR3 in DNA: TGTGCCAGCAGCCCCGTTCTTCCTTTGTGGGGTGGGGGCTACACCTTC. The V and J genes are TRBV3-1 and TRBJ1-2; D is unresolved. Trimming stripped 4 bases from V and 8 bases from J, with 23 bases between. Germline CDR1 LGHDT, CDR2 YNNKEL (reference sequence). The CDR3 length is 16 residues.

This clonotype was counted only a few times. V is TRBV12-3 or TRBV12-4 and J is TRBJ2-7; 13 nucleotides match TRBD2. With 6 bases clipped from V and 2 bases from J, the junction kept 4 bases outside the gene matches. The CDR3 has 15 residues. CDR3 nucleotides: TGTGCCAGCAGAGCCGGGACTAGCGGGACCTACGAGCAGTACTTC. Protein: CASRAGTSGTYEQYF.